This entry describes one T cell receptor (beta chain). Its target is not known. This specimen comes from a study of T cells in Graves' hyperthyroidism and ophthalmopathy. These patients, aged 18 to 65, had recently diagnosed hyperthyroidism lasting under 2 months. The study left out patients who had uncontrolled infection, other autoimmune disease, pregnancy or lactation. Germline trimming cut 8 bases from V and 5 bases from J; bases unmatched to any gene: 4. Germline V gives CDR1 KGHDR, CDR2 SFDVKD. The CDR3 loop spans 13 amino acids. Findings and caveats of the study: Separation of ophthalmopathy from stable hyperthyroidism was achieved by a 13 V-J model.

The source material, RNA transcripts, was used to amplify TCR beta CDR3 regions. HTBI primers drove first-round RT-PCR of the TCR CDR3. One entry per CDR3 protein, called by TCRdb with MiXCR from the multiplex PCR reads. The table has hundreds of thousands of distinct CDR3 sequences, about 17% seen once. The genes are TRBV24-1 and TRBJ2-2; 7 nucleotides match TRBD2. The sequenced sample was blood. This sequence originates from a woman in her fifties or sixties with Graves' hyperthyroidism that later progressed to Graves' ophthalmopathy. CDR3 in DNA: TGTGCCACCAACTGGGGAGGGACCGGGGAGCTGTTTTTT. Amino acids: CATNWGGTGELFF.